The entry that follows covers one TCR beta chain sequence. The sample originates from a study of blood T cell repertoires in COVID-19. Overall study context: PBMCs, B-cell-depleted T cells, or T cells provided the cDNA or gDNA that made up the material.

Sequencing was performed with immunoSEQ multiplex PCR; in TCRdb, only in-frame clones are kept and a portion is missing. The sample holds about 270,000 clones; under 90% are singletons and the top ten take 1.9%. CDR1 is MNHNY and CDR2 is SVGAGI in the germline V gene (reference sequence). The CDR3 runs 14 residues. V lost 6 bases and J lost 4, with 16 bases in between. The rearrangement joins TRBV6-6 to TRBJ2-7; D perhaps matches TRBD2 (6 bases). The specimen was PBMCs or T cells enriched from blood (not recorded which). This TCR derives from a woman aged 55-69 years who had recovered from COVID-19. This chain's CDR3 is CASSFGTSSYEQYF. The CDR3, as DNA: TGTGCCAGCAGCTTCGGTACTAGCTCGTACGAGCAGTACTTC.